The clone carrying this T cell receptor beta chain was observed at least ten times. Its specificity is not known. The germline V gene has CDR1 SGHAT and CDR2 FQNNGV. The CDR3 extends over 13 amino acids. Deletions cut 5 bases from V and 3 bases from J, with 10 bases between. TCRdb redid the calling of the 5' RACE reads with MiXCR, one entry per CDR3 protein. The sample carries 300,000 to 400,000 distinct CDR3 sequences, under 25% recorded once. This sample is drawn from a study of T-cell memory formation after mild COVID-19. Study-level results: Detection of some responders pre-infection suggested pre-existing cross-reactive memory T cells participated.

The material sequenced was PBMCs or a T cell subset sorted from them (not recorded which). The gene calls are TRBV11-2 and TRBJ1-1, with D tentatively TRBD1 (5 bases). The clonotype comes from an adult woman who had mild COVID-19 (a few samples of this study predate the infection). Cell type and time point are not known. DNA for the CDR3: TGTGCCAGCAGCACCAGGGTTGACACTGAAGCTTTCTTT. Its translation is CASSTRVDTEAFF.